What follows describes a single TCR beta chain. The CDR3 has 13 residues. Germline values: CDR1 SEHNR, CDR2 FQNEAQ (reference sequence). V lost 6 bases, J lost 5 bases, and 13 bases lay in between. This entry comes from a study of T cell changes during pregnancy in multiple sclerosis. The assay was immunoSEQ multiplex PCR, and TCRdb's table has in-frame clones only and misses some. The profile shows 90,000 to 95,000 clones, about 94% of them singletons. The gene calls are TRBV7-9 and TRBJ2-5; tentatively, D is TRBD1 (7 bases). This clonotype was sampled from a female donor with multiple sclerosis, enrolled in a pregnancy study. Material: peripheral blood, obtained in the third trimester of pregnancy. This CDR3 reads CASSSPGGETQYF. Written as DNA, the CDR3 is TGTGCCAGCAGTTCGCCAGGGGGGGAGACCCAGTACTTC.